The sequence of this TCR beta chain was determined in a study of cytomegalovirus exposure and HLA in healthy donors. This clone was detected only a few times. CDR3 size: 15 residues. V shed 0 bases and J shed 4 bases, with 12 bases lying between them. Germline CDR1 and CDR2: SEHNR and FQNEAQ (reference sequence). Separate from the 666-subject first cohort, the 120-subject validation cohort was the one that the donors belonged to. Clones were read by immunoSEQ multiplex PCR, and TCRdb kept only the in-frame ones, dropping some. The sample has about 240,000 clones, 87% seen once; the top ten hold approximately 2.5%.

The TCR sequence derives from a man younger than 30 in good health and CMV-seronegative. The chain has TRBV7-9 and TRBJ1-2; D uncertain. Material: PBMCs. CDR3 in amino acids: CASSLAVEQLYGYTF. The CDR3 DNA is TGTGCCAGCAGCTTAGCAGTGGAACAGCTCTATGGCTACACCTTC.